This T cell receptor (beta chain) was sequenced during a study of multiple sclerosis patients with progressive multifocal leukoencephalopathy. Time point indicated: about six months of natalizumab therapy. Produced via immunoSEQ multiplex PCR; TCRdb's table is partial and in-frame only. This sample has over 25,000 clones, with roughly nine tenths found just once. This clone was seen once. The J segment lost 6 bases and the V segment lost 4 bases, leaving 8 bases of the junction unmatched. Germline lookup yields CDR1 MDHEN and CDR2 SYDVKM. The CDR3 totals 14 residues. This rearrangement joins TRBV28 to TRBJ1-2, with 7 positions matching TRBD1. The sequence derives from a human donor with multiple sclerosis. Sequencing was performed on PBMCs, taken from a patient treated with natalizumab. This CDR3 is CASSSQGGGNGYTF. The CDR3 coding sequence is TGTGCCAGCAGTTCGCAAGGGGGCGGGAATGGCTACACCTTC.